This T cell receptor beta chain was documented in a study of RUNX1 and TCR beta rearrangement in T-cell leukemia (dated by TCRdb to the early 2020s). A note on the overall study: The comparison of TCR beta rearrangements and CDR3 junctions set around 14 T-ALLs carrying mono-allelic acquired RUNX1 mutations against roughly 10 T-ALLs that were RUNX1 wildtype. In the mutated group, all RUNX1 mutations were heterozygous, with some eleven located in the Runt homology domain and a few in the transactivation domain. The RUNX1 wildtype T-ALLs were matched for an immature maturation arrest stage, which was defined as lacking cytoplasmic or surface TCR beta protein. To allow a comparison of D1 versus D2 segments, the RUNX1 wildtype T-ALLs were chosen so that each carried at least incomplete clonal TCR beta rearrangements. The RUNX1-mutated T-ALLs covered a wider range of maturation arrest stages, including cases that were arrested before TCR beta rearrangement began. Human T-ALL TCR beta rearrangements were analyzed to compare with results from a Runx1 knockout mouse model. The RUNX1 mutation status of the T-ALL cases had been established in an earlier study. The multicentric trials were GRAALL-2003, along with GRAALL-2005. TCR rearrangements were assessed by Genescan analysis after EuroClonality multiplex PCR on genomic DNA.

The receptor library was made with PCR. This sample was sequenced with an Illumina MiSeq. Characterization of TCR beta DJ and VDJ rearrangements was performed by next generation amplicon sequencing. The authors processed their data as follows. Amplicon sequencing data were analyzed with the Vidjil software to identify clonal TCR beta rearrangements. TCR beta rearrangement characteristics of the RUNX1-mutated and wildtype groups were compared using two-tailed Fisher exact tests. The public reads were quality trimmed at Q25 with fastp and then assembled into clones with MiXCR by TCRdb, keeping productive beta chains. Entries are consolidated by CDR3 protein sequence, retaining the most common genes and DNA. The V and J calls follow TCRdb's processing rather than the paper's. The sample table records over 450 distinct CDR3 sequences; roughly 40% of these occur just once. Of the sample, 98% is held by the ten largest clones.

Summary of the overall study and its limitations: TCR beta CDR3 length or D segment truncation in T-ALLs could not be evaluated because too few clonal rearrangements were available. TCR beta J1 cluster usage was similar between RUNX1-mutated and wildtype T-ALLs, with no significant difference. TCR beta D1 segment usage did not differ significantly between RUNX1-mutated (around 80%) and wildtype (61%) T-ALL clonal rearrangements. Clonal TCR beta rearrangements were carried by fewer RUNX1-mutated T-ALLs (around 58%) than has been reported for T-ALL generally (over 80%).

For oncotyping and quantification of minimal residual disease, T-ALL samples were taken at diagnosis from children and adults treated according to protocol. As to this clonotype: Its antigen specificity is not known. No much larger clone exists at a distance of one base, and base qualities are not known.

The sample taken for sequencing was blood. This TCR was sampled from a female donor with T-cell acute lymphoblastic leukemia.

The CDR3 protein: CASTQTQHSNQPQHF. The sequence in DNA is TGCGCCAGCACCCAGACACAGCATAGCAATCAGCCCCAGCATTTT. Here the chain combines TRBV23-1 and TRBJ1-5, with the identity of the D gene unclear. TRBV23-1 is labeled an ORF, and its function is uncertain. The CDR3 runs 15 amino acids, cysteine and phenylalanine included. CDR3 DNA only is kept here, 45 bases in frame from base 1. The V end loses 7 bases and the J end loses 0 bases, and a stretch of 13 bases separates them.